This T cell receptor (beta chain) derives from a study of T cells in Graves' hyperthyroidism and ophthalmopathy. Whole-study results and caveats: Ophthalmopathy could be told apart from stable hyperthyroidism with a 13 V-J model. Most expanded thyroid clonotypes above 0.001 recurred in blood.

RNA transcripts served as the template for amplifying TCR beta CDR3 regions. The primer set for the first-round RT-PCR of the TCR CDR3 was HTBI. MiXCR, run by TCRdb on the multiplex PCR reads, gives a single entry per CDR3 protein. The table includes 540,000 or so distinct CDR3 sequences, around 14% detected once. This clonotype was seen ten or more times. Its antigen is unidentified. CDR3 size: 11 residues. V was pared by 7 bases and J by 4 bases, with 7 bases between. Looked up from germline, CDR1 is SNHLY and CDR2 is FYNNEI. The sample was blood. This sequence originates from a woman in her twenties or thirties with Graves' hyperthyroidism. The chain links TRBV2 to TRBJ1-2; D is uncertain. CDR3 sequence reads: CASMAGYGYTF. CDR3 bases: TGTGCCAGCATGGCCGGCTATGGCTACACCTTC.